This T cell receptor (beta chain) comes out of a study of T-cell memory formation after mild COVID-19. At the level of the study: The two donors had largely donor-specific TCR clusters. Study-wide points: Clones that contracted from day 15 to 85 had balanced CD4/CD8; later expanders were CD4+ biased. Those CD4+ clones that contracted were mainly in CM and EM (CD8+ ones in EMRA).

Trimming left V 4 bases short and J 4 bases short, with 8 bases between. CDR3 size: 12 residues. Germline loops: CDR1 SGHRS, CDR2 YFSETQ. Using its own MiXCR run on the 5' RACE reads, TCRdb lists one record per CDR3 protein. The sample includes a few hundred thousand distinct CDR3 sequences, around 16% of them seen just once. As regards this clonotype: What it binds is not known.

The clonotype comes from a man aged 18 to 29 who had mild COVID-19 (a few samples of this study predate the infection). Cell type and time point are not known. Sequencing was done on a sample of PBMCs or a T cell subset sorted from them (not recorded which). This sequence joins TRBV5-1 and TRBJ2-5; no clear D. CDR3: CASSRNPETQYF. The CDR3 nucleotides read TGCGCCAGCAGCCGTAACCCAGAGACCCAGTACTTC.